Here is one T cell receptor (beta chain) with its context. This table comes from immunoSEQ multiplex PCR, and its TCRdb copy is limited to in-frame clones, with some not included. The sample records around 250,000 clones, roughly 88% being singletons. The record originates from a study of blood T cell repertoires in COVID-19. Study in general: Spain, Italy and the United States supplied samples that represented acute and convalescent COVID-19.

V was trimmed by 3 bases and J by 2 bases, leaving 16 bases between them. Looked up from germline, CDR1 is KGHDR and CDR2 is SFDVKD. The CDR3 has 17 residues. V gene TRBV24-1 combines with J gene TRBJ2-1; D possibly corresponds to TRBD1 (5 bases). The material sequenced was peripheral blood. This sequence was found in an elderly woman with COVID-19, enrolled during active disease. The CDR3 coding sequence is TGTGCCACCAGTGATGCTGGACGGACAAAACCCTACAATGAGCAGTTCTTC. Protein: CATSDAGRTKPYNEQFF.